The 15 T cell receptor beta chains below all came from one sample that was sequenced in a study of T-cell memory formation after mild COVID-19. MiXCR, run by TCRdb on the 5' RACE reads, gives a single entry per CDR3 protein. The profile shows about 190,000 distinct CDR3 sequences, around 26% of them singletons. Sample: PBMCs or a T cell subset sorted from them (not recorded which). Receptor source: an adult woman who had mild COVID-19 (a few samples of this study predate the infection). Cell type and time point are not known.

The rearrangement uses TRBV20-1 and TRBJ2-3; 8 bases are a match to TRBD2. The CDR3 runs to 15 residues. Germline V CDR1 and CDR2: DFQATT, SNEGSKA (reference sequence). V shed 3 bases and J 0 bases; nucleotides not matched to a gene: 5. CDR3 nucleotides: TGCAGTGCTAGTGGACTAGCTTCTAGCACAGATACGCAGTATTTT. Amino acid sequence: CSASGLASSTDTQYF.

This clonotype was seen a handful of times. The gene calls are TRBV11-2 and TRBJ2-2; 8 bases match TRBD1. Losses at the gene ends were 1 base for V and 5 bases for J; bases not matched to a gene: 3. Germline V gene data show CDR1 as SGHAT and CDR2 as FQNNGV. There are 15 residues in the CDR3. DNA for the CDR3: TGTGCCAGCAGCTTAGTCAGGGGGCGGACCGGGGAGCTGTTTTTT. This translates into CASSLVRGRTGELFF.

The table lists this clonotype with many counts. The chain carries TRBV20-1 and TRBJ2-3; 8 nucleotides align to TRBD2. CDR1 and CDR2 (germline): DFQATT, SNEGSKA (reference sequence). This CDR3 comprises 15 residues. With 0 bases clipped from V and 3 bases from J, the junction kept 5 bases outside the gene matches. CDR3 sequence: CSARDSGMGTDTQYF. The DNA for the CDR3 is TGCAGTGCTAGAGATAGCGGGATGGGGACAGATACGCAGTATTTT.

This clonotype was seen only a few times. The genes are TRBV6-5 and TRBJ2-3; 9 nucleotides line up with TRBD2. With 4 bases clipped from V and 2 bases from J, the junction kept 10 bases outside the gene matches. This CDR3 has 17 amino acids. The germline V gene has CDR1 MNHEY and CDR2 SVGAGI. CDR3 residues: CASSLSPTSGDTDTQYF. DNA of the CDR3: TGTGCCAGCAGTTTGTCCCCGACTAGCGGTGACACAGATACGCAGTATTTT.

The chain has TRBV15 and TRBJ2-3; no firm D call. This CDR3 is 16 amino acids long. Trimming removed 1 base at V and 5 bases at J, with 16 bases between. Per germline, CDR1 LNHNV and CDR2 YYDKDF (reference sequence). In nucleotides, the CDR3 is TGTGCCACCAGCAGAGGTCTAGGAATTTCGGTAGATACGCAGTATTTT. This encodes CATSRGLGISVDTQYF.

The rearrangement links TRBV20-1 to TRBJ2-2; 9 bases match TRBD2. The germline V gene encodes CDR1 DFQATT and CDR2 SNEGSKA (reference sequence). The ends lost 3 bases at V and 5 bases at J; junction bases unmatched: 7. CDR3 length: 15 residues. The CDR3 DNA follows: TGCAGTGCTAGCCTGACTAGCGGAAGGACCGGGGAGCTGTTTTTT. Protein: CSASLTSGRTGELFF.

The chain joins TRBV25-1 to TRBJ1-3; D is unresolved. The CDR3 loop spans 16 amino acids. Trimming removed 7 bases at V and 0 bases at J, with 16 bases between. CDR1 and CDR2 (germline): MGHDK, SYGVNS. The CDR3 loop reads CASKGGQINSGNTIYF. DNA for the CDR3: TGTGCCAGCAAGGGTGGGCAGATAAACTCTGGAAACACCATATATTTT.

This clonotype occurred a few times. The chain carries TRBV5-1 and TRBJ2-1, with 9 nucleotides matching TRBD2. Trimming took 4 bases from V and 4 from J; bases not matched to a gene: 9. This CDR3 is 16 amino acids long. Germline V lookup: CDR1 SGHRS, CDR2 YFSETQ. CDR3 DNA: TGCGCCAGCAGCATCACCGGGACTAGCACGTACAATGAGCAGTTCTTC. It translates to CASSITGTSTYNEQFF.

This clonotype turned up a few times. The V call is TRBV2, the J call TRBJ1-2; D gene unclear. V was shortened by 1 base and J by 7 bases, with 10 bases between the two germline ends. This CDR3 has 13 amino acids. Germline V gives CDR1 SNHLY, CDR2 FYNNEI. CDR3 bases: TGTGCCAGCAGTGAAGTAAGGGAAGGTGGCTACACCTTC. Translation: CASSEVREGGYTF.

This clonotype was counted only a few times. This chain joins TRBV20-1 and TRBJ1-2, with 9 bases fitting TRBD1. Germline CDR1 is DFQATT and CDR2 is SNEGSKA (reference sequence). With 5 bases clipped from V and 2 bases from J, the junction kept 3 bases outside the gene matches. The CDR3 extends over 13 amino acids. The CDR3 DNA sequence: TGCAGTGCTCGGGACAGGGAAAACTATGGCTACACCTTC. This sequence encodes CSARDRENYGYTF.

As DNA, the CDR3 is TGTGCCAGCAGTTTCTACAGGGCATCAGATACGCAGTATTTT. Its translation: CASSFYRASDTQYF. This chain links TRBV12-3 or TRBV12-4 with TRBJ2-3, with D maybe TRBD1 (6 bases). The CDR3 contains 14 residues. The V end lost 3 bases, the J end lost 4 bases, and 11 bases lay between the germline ends.

This clonotype was seen only a few times. This chain links TRBV11-3 with TRBJ2-7; no clear D gene. The length of the CDR3 is 14 residues. The germline CDR1 and CDR2 sequences are SGHNT and YENEEA. The V end lost 1 base, the J end lost 0 bases, and 7 bases lay between the germline ends. CDR3 protein: CASSLVQVSYEQYF. The CDR3 DNA is TGTGCCAGCAGCTTAGTCCAGGTCTCCTACGAGCAGTACTTC.

The chain combines TRBV30 with TRBJ1-1, with D uncertain. Germline values: CDR1 GTSNPN, CDR2 SVGIG (reference sequence). The CDR3 extends over 13 amino acids. Trimming took off 2 bases at V and 1 base at J, with 8 bases between the two ends. The CDR3, as DNA: TGTGCCTGGAGTTTCACATCGAACACTGAAGCTTTCTTT. Its translation is CAWSFTSNTEAFF.

The V gene is TRBV2, the J gene TRBJ1-6; a possible D gene is TRBD1 (5 bases). CDR3 length equals 14 residues. Germline CDR1 is SNHLY and CDR2 is FYNNEI. The ends were cut back, 0 bases at V and 10 bases at J, with 10 bases in the middle. The CDR3 nucleotides read TGTGCCAGCAGTGAAGCGGACGGGGCCTCACCCCTCCACTTT. This encodes CASSEADGASPLHF. The full variable domain, completed using reference TRBV2 and TRBJ1-6, is EPEVTQTPSHQVTQMGQEVILRCVPISNHLYFYWYRQILGQKVEFLVSFYNNEISEKSEIFDDQFSVERPDGSNFTLKIRSTKLEDSAMYFCASSEADGASPLHFGNGTRLTVT.

The chain is built from TRBV7-9 and TRBJ1-2; maybe TRBD1 (5 bases). With 5 bases removed from V and 8 bases from J, the gap between germline ends came to 15 bases. Germline values: CDR1 SEHNR, CDR2 FQNEAQ (reference sequence). The CDR3 covers 13 residues. CDR3 bases: TGTGCCAGCAGCCAGAGCGACAGTGCCGGCTACACCTTC. Residues: CASSQSDSAGYTF.